The clone carrying this TCR beta chain was observed once. A much larger clone lies a single base off, so this may be a read error. This entry is derived from a study of read filtering for tumor transcriptome and immune sequencing. As for the study in general: R-ISS stage counts were 8 or 9 for I, about 15 for II, about seven for III.

Molecular barcoded adaptors covering alpha/delta and beta/gamma chains were used on roughly 400 ng RNA. MiXCR, applied by TCRdb to the reads, yields one record per CDR3 protein. The sample lists 100,000 to 150,000 distinct CDR3 sequences; about 13% were seen once. The CDR3 is made up of 12 amino acids. V shed 9 bases and J shed 3 bases, with 12 bases lying between them. Germline V CDR1 and CDR2: SGHKS, YYEKEE (reference sequence). The receptor was isolated from a donor at least 40 years old with multiple myeloma. The sample was a population of CD138-negative cells sorted from bone marrow. The rearrangement uses TRBV5-5 and TRBJ1-1; D remains unclear. The CDR3 sequence is CANTQEDTEAFF. The CDR3 DNA follows: TGTGCCAACACGCAAGAGGACACTGAAGCTTTCTTT.